The 13 T cell receptor beta chains below were found in one sample sequenced in a study of T cell responses to AZD1222 COVID-19 vaccine. Generated by immunoSEQ multiplex PCR, the TCRdb table keeps only in-frame clones and is missing some. The sample contains some 120,000 clones, 88% of which appear only once. Specimen: peripheral blood, collected on day 0 of AZD1222 vaccination. The receptors were sampled from an adult in good health.

The genes are TRBV29-1 and TRBJ2-3; D may be TRBD1 or TRBD2 (6 bases each). In germline, CDR1 is SQVTM, CDR2 ANQGSEA. CDR3 length: 13 residues. Trimming left V 8 bases short and J 3 bases short, with 15 bases between. CDR3 bases: TGCAGCATCATCGAAGGGGGGACAGATACGCAGTATTTT. As protein: CSIIEGGTDTQYF.

The chain is built from TRBV6-1 and TRBJ1-2; 10 nucleotides line up with TRBD1. CDR1 and CDR2 from the germline V gene are MNHNS and SASEGT. The CDR3 loop spans 13 amino acids. The trim removed 3 bases at V and 5 bases at J, leaving 0 bases unmatched. CDR3 loop: CASSEDRGYGYTF. CDR3 DNA sequence: TGTGCCAGCAGTGAGGACAGGGGGTATGGCTACACCTTC.

J is TRBJ1-3 and V is TRBV6-4, with D possibly TRBD1 on 5 matching bases. The germline V gene encodes CDR1 MRHNA and CDR2 SNTAGT. Trimming cost V 3 bases and J 0 bases, with 15 bases left between them. This CDR3 is built from 17 residues. The CDR3 nucleotides read TGTGCCAGCAGTGAGGGACCAAAGAAATCCTCTGGAAACACCATATATTTT. Translation gives CASSEGPKKSSGNTIYF.

The chain carries TRBV7-3 and TRBJ2-5; possible D gene TRBD1, 6 bases. V was clipped by 3 bases and J by 1 base, with 12 bases between them. The CDR3 extends over 15 amino acids. Per the germline V gene, CDR1 is SGHTA and CDR2 is FQGTGA. CDR3: CASSLRAGVQETQYF. The CDR3 DNA reads TGTGCCAGCAGCTTGCGGGCAGGGGTCCAAGAGACCCAGTACTTC.

J is TRBJ2-3 and V is TRBV24-1; tentatively, D is TRBD1 (7 bases). The germline CDR1 and CDR2 sequences are KGHDR and SFDVKD. Deletions cut 7 bases from V and 5 bases from J, with 18 bases between. The length of the CDR3 is 15 residues. CDR3 coding DNA: TGTGCCACCAGCCAGTCAGGGGGGATGATAGATACGCAGTATTTT. This encodes CATSQSGGMIDTQYF.

The V call is TRBV18, the J call TRBJ1-2; maybe TRBD1 (5 bases). Looked up from germline, CDR1 is KGHSH and CDR2 is LQKENI. Trimming stripped 1 base from V and 6 bases from J, with 12 bases between. This CDR3 is built from 14 residues. The CDR3 spells CASSPRGETDGYTF. The CDR3 nucleotides read TGTGCCAGCTCACCACGGGGCGAAACAGATGGCTACACCTTC. Looking up the rest from reference TRBV18 and TRBJ1-2 gives the full variable domain: NAGVMQNPRHLVRRRGQEARLRCSPMKGHSHVYWYRQLPEEGLKFMVYLQKENIIDESGMPKERFSAEFPKEGPSILRIQQVVRGDSAAYFCASSPRGETDGYTFGSGTRLTVV.

The V and J genes are TRBV10-3 and TRBJ1-5; 11 bases are a match to TRBD1. The germline V gene has CDR1 ENHRY and CDR2 SYGVKD. This CDR3 has 18 amino acids. Trimming removed 4 bases from V and 3 bases from J; junction bases left unmatched: 11. The CDR3 bases are TGTGCCATCAGTGGGACAGGGGGCCTCTTAAGTGACAATCAGCCCCAGCATTTT. It specifies CAISGTGGLLSDNQPQHF.

The rearrangement links TRBV2 to TRBJ2-7; D is perhaps TRBD1 (5 bases). V was shortened by 3 bases and J by 6 bases, with 9 bases between the two germline ends. Germline V gives CDR1 SNHLY, CDR2 FYNNEI. The CDR3 sequence is 12 residues long. The CDR3 protein is CASSDQGLEQYF. CDR3 nucleotide sequence: TGTGCCAGCAGTGACCAGGGTCTCGAGCAGTACTTC.

V is TRBV7-2 and J is TRBJ1-6; D is possibly TRBD1 (5 bases). V lost 6 bases, J lost 9 bases, and 15 bases lay in between. Germline V gene data show CDR1 as SGHTA and CDR2 as FQGNSA. The CDR3 loop spans 14 amino acids. The CDR3 region is CASSDGHLGSPLHF. CDR3 in DNA: TGTGCCAGCAGTGATGGACATTTAGGTTCACCCCTCCACTTT.

The chain couples TRBV28 to TRBJ1-5; 7 nucleotides line up with TRBD1. Germline-derived CDR1 and CDR2 are MDHEN and SYDVKM. The CDR3 covers 15 residues. J was trimmed by 6 bases and V by 5 bases; bases with no gene match: 10. This CDR3 is CASSHRQGWGQPQHF. CDR3 nucleotide sequence: TGTGCCAGCAGTCATAGACAGGGATGGGGTCAGCCCCAGCATTTT.

CDR3 nucleotides: TGTGCCATCAGCGGGGGCCTGGACAGAGCGAGTGAGACCCAGTACTTC. Translation: CAISGGLDRASETQYF. This sequence joins TRBV10-3 and TRBJ2-5; D may be TRBD1 or TRBD2 (6 bases each). CDR1 and CDR2 (germline): ENHRY, SYGVKD. This CDR3 is built from 16 residues. V was cut by 6 bases and J by 5 bases, with 22 bases left in between.

This CDR3 reads CASSQGDHSRNTEAFF. For the CDR3, the DNA is TGTGCCAGCAGCCAAGGAGACCACAGTAGAAACACTGAAGCTTTCTTT. The chain carries TRBV3-1 (or the pseudogene TRBV3-2) and TRBJ1-1; no clear D. This CDR3 contains 16 residues. Germline values: CDR1 LGHDT, CDR2 YNNKEL (reference sequence). Deletions cut 1 base from V and 2 bases from J, with 14 bases between.

CDR3 coding DNA: TGTGCCAGCAGCGAAAGTGAAGCCGAGACCCAGTACTTC. Translating it yields CASSESEAETQYF. The chain has TRBV7-2 and TRBJ2-5; D gene ambiguous. This CDR3 is 13 amino acids long. V was pared by 5 bases and J by 5 bases, with 12 bases between. Germline-derived CDR1 and CDR2 are SGHTA and FQGNSA.